These 7 T cell receptor beta chains originate from one sample sequenced in a study of response to subunit inactivated influenza vaccine. TCRdb passed the RT-PCR reads through MiXCR, listing each CDR3 protein once. The sample consists of around 750,000 distinct CDR3 sequences, over 20% of them appearing once. The specimen was PBMCs from blood, collected about 5 days after vaccination. The source is a man in his forties or fifties who received an inactivated influenza vaccine.

This clonotype came up a few times. This chain joins TRBV6-2 or TRBV6-3 and TRBJ2-7, with D possibly matching TRBD2 (5 bases). This CDR3 is 14 amino acids long. Per the germline V gene, CDR1 is MNHEY and CDR2 is SVGEGT. V gave up 3 bases and J gave up 9 bases, with 18 bases separating them. CDR3 residues: CASSYLRQRSGQYF. The CDR3 region has the DNA TGTGCCAGCAGTTATCTCCGCCAAAGGAGCGGGCAGTACTTC.

This chain uses TRBV7-3 with TRBJ2-3, with a weak D call TRBD1 (6 bases). Germline V gene data show CDR1 as SGHTA and CDR2 as FQGTGA. The CDR3 length is 13 residues. Between the trimmed V and J ends, which lost 5 bases and 2 bases, there was a span of 8 bases. DNA for the CDR3: TGTGCCAGCAGCCCAGGGGTCACAGATACGCAGTATTTT. Translation: CASSPGVTDTQYF.

This clonotype was counted between two and nine times. The CDR3 spells CASSLDPASGGQETQYF. DNA of the CDR3: TGCGCCAGCAGCTTGGACCCGGCCAGCGGGGGACAAGAGACCCAGTACTTC. The chain employs TRBV5-1 and TRBJ2-5, with 8 bases lining up with TRBD2. V lost 0 bases to trimming and J lost 2 bases; unmatched junction nucleotides: 9. CDR1 is SGHRS and CDR2 is YFSETQ in the germline V gene. The length of the CDR3 is 17 residues.

This chain links TRBV11-2 with TRBJ2-7; 10 positions agree with TRBD1. The CDR3 length is 15 residues. Looked up from germline, CDR1 is SGHAT and CDR2 is FQNNGV. V trimming: 5 bases; J trimming: 5 bases; junction bases outside the gene matches: 9. DNA of the CDR3: TGTGCCAGCAGCAGACAGGGACAGGGGATCCACGAGCAGTACTTC. This gives the protein CASSRQGQGIHEQYF. The whole variable domain, filled in from reference TRBV11-2 and TRBJ2-7, reads EAGVAQSPRYKIIEKRQSVAFWCNPISGHATLYWYQQILGQGPKLLIQFQNNGVVDDSQLPKDRFSAERLKGVDSTLKIQPAKLEDSAVYLCASSRQGQGIHEQYFGPGTRLTVT.

The chain employs TRBV12-3 or TRBV12-4 and TRBJ2-7; no clear D. V was cut by 3 bases and J by 0 bases, with 6 bases left in between. The CDR3 consists of 13 residues. CDR3 DNA sequence: TGTGCCAGCAGTTTTTGGAGCTCCTACGAGCAGTACTTC. Its translation is CASSFWSSYEQYF.

In its sample, this clonotype was seen a few times. The J gene is TRBJ1-1, the V gene TRBV29-1; D is undetermined. Trimming left V 4 bases short and J 6 bases short, with 9 bases between. Germline values: CDR1 SQVTM, CDR2 ANQGSEA. This CDR3 is built from 11 residues. CDR3 region: CSVARGSEAFF. CDR3 nucleotides: TGCAGCGTTGCGCGAGGCTCTGAAGCTTTCTTT.

On this clonotype itself: An end of the junction differs from the germline gene, which may be a read error. The chain combines TRBV7-2 with TRBJ2-3; 7 nucleotides agree with TRBD1. This CDR3 contains 12 residues. Looked up from germline, CDR1 is SGHTA and CDR2 is FQGNSA. In DNA form, the CDR3 reads TGTGCCAGCAGCTTACTTGGGACAGAGCTTCAGTTT. The encoded protein is CASSLLGTELQF.